Listed below are T cell receptor beta chains from one sample, sequenced in a study of T cells expressing NK-cell markers. TCRdb reprocessed the 5' RACE reads; each CDR3 protein has one entry and no DNA is given. The clone table shows some 150,000 distinct CDR3 sequences, with the ten largest holding around 12%. Input material: blood T cells: a sorted CD56 or NKG2C T cell subset, CD4+ or CD8+ T cells, or bulk PBMC T cells (not recorded which). These receptors originate from a man between 18 and 35 years old in good health. Each CDR3 is given with its conserved first and last residue.

j_call v_call cdr3_aa
TRBJ2-7 TRBV9 CASSSSAERPKTYEQYF
TRBJ2-7 TRBV18 CASSPPTGPNSEQYF
TRBJ2-5 TRBV15 CATSGTSGREQYF
TRBJ2-2 TRBV7-3 CASRDGSGELFF
TRBJ2-5 TRBV5-4 CASSFAGGREAPLLRTQYF
TRBJ2-1 TRBV27 CASTLNSEQFF
TRBJ1-2 TRBV11-2 CASSSAPGYGYTF
TRBJ1-5 TRBV19 CAGGRGNQPQHF
TRBJ2-1 TRBV29-1 CSVDSRLSSYNEQFF
TRBJ1-5 TRBV24-1 CATSDPRGNQPQHF
TRBJ1-1 TRBV5-6 CASSLLYNWNTGLLPEAFF
TRBJ1-1 TRBV12-3/TRBV12-4 CASKAGGRTEAFF
TRBJ1-6 TRBV6-4 CASSDRPDSPLHF
TRBJ2-2 TRBV12-3/TRBV12-4 CASRERDLRITGELFF
TRBJ1-1 TRBV7-2 CASSAYRMERRPNTEAFF
TRBJ2-1 TRBV7-3 CASSGGVAGGGVNEQFF
TRBJ2-7 TRBV7-6 CASSLVMDRDNEQYF
TRBJ2-1 TRBV19 CASSATPGNEQFF
TRBJ2-7 TRBV6-5 CASRHSAYEQYF
TRBJ2-3 TRBV20-1 CSAPAGTTLTDTQYF
TRBJ1-1 TRBV5-6 CASSLFNSLEAFF
TRBJ1-1 TRBV19 CASSIGRGYENTEAFF